This T cell receptor beta chain is from a study of blood T cell repertoires in COVID-19 (dated by TCRdb to the early 2020s). As for the study more broadly: Collaborator samples came from the United States, Italy and Spain and covered acute and convalescent phases of COVID-19. The repertoires were released in a freely available public database intended as a resource for research on the immune response to SARS-CoV-2. A de-identified subject ID, COVID-19 status, age in years and sex were almost always included in the sample metadata. Subjects who had been exposed to COVID-19, were actively infected with it, or had recovered from it provided the deeply sampled blood TCRbeta repertoires that made up the dataset. The material from the prospective study consisted of cDNA or gDNA derived from T cells, B-cell-depleted T cells, or PBMCs. Samples came from the ongoing ImmuneRACE study (first 160 participants) plus 1,254 subjects from 6 global collaborators. HLA class I and class II types, where available, came from metadata supplied by the sample provider rather than from assay-based typing. Here is what the overall study found, with its caveats: The amount of clinical and demographic metadata varied by source and participant and was provided uncurated.

CDR1 and CDR2 are read off the germline V gene (reference sequence) as SEHNR and FQNEAQ. The CDR3 runs 14 residues from the cysteine to the phenylalanine. Only the CDR3 part of the read is kept: 42 bases, read in frame from the first base. Trimmed from V: 6 bases; trimmed from J: 1 base; junction bases lacking a gene match: 2. With respect to this clone: Its antigen is not yet known. No clone much larger than this one lies a single base away; base qualities are absent.

Each collaborating institution followed its own protocols to collect whole blood in K2EDTA tubes. For TCRbeta analysis, collaborator samples were shipped as frozen whole blood, as isolated PBMCs, or as DNA extracted from either sample type. The immunoSEQ Assay, a bias-controlled multiplex PCR, was used to amplify TCRbeta CDR3 regions from genomic DNA. Turning to the authors' computational methods: The number of nucleated cells in each sample was estimated by amplification of reference gene primers within the assay. To quantify the absolute abundance of each unique TCRbeta CDR3 rearrangement, sequence reads were collapsed and filtered. For each sample, productive Simpson clonality was calculated as the square root of Simpson's diversity index over productive rearrangements. TCRdb retrieved this table from immuneACCESS and kept in-frame rearrangements only. Not all clones are present; in checked studies, unresolved V genes account for under half, and no reason is known for the remainder. The DNA was the basis for D and trimming; V, J and clone size are from that table. The sample yields about 23,000 clones; about nine tenths were counted once. 20% to 25% of the sample comes from the top ten.

The rearranged segments are TRBV7-9 and TRBJ1-1, with 10 middle bases fitting TRBD1. The receptor was isolated from a man between 65 and 85 years old in a cohort sampled during active COVID-19. Sequencing was done on a sample of peripheral blood. Read as DNA, the sequence is TGTGCCAGCAGTCGGACAGGGGGGAACACTGAAGCTTTCTTT. It translates to CASSRTGGNTEAFF.